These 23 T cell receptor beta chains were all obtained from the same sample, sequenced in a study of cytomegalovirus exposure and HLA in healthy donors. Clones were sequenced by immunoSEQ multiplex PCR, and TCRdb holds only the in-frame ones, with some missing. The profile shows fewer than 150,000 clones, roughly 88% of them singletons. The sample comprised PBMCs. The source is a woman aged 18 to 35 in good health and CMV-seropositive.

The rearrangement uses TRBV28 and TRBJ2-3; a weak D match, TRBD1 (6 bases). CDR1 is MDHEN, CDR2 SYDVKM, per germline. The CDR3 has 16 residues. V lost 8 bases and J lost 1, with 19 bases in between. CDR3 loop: CASGTRGRGGTDTQYF. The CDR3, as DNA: TGTGCCAGCGGAACCAGGGGCCGAGGGGGCACAGATACGCAGTATTTT.

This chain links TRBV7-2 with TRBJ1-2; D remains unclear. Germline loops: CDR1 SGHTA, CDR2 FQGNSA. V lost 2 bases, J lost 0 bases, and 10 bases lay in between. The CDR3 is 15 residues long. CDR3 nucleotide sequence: TGTGCCAGCAGCTTACGTACAGCCTCTAACTATGGCTACACCTTC. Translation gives CASSLRTASNYGYTF.

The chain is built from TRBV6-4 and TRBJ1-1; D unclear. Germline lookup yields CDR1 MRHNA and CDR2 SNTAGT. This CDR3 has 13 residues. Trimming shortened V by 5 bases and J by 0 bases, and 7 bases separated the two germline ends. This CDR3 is CASSLEVNTEAFF. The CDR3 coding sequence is TGTGCCAGCAGTCTCGAGGTGAACACTGAAGCTTTCTTT.

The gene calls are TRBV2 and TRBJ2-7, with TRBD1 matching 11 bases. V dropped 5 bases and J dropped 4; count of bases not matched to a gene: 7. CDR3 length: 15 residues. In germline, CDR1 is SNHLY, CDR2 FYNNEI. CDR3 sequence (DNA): TGTGCCAGCAGTTCCACCGGGACAGGGGGGTACGAGCAGTACTTC. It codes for CASSSTGTGGYEQYF.

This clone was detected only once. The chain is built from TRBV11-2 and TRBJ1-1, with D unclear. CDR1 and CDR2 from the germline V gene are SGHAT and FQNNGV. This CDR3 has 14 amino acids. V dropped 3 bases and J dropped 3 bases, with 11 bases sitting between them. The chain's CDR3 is CASSFVRSDTEAFF. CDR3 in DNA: TGTGCCAGCAGCTTCGTCAGGTCGGACACTGAAGCTTTCTTT.

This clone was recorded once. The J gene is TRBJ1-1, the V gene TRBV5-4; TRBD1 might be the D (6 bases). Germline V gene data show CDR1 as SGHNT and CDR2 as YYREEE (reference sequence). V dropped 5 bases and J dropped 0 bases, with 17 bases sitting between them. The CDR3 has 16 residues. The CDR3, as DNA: TGTGCCAGCAGATTGAGGGGGGGTACGATGAACACTGAAGCTTTCTTT. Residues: CASRLRGGTMNTEAFF.

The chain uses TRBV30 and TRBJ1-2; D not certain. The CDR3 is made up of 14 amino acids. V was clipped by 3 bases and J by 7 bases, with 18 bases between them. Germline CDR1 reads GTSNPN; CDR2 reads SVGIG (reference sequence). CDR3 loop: CAWSRMGFAGGYTF. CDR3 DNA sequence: TGTGCCTGGAGCCGGATGGGGTTCGCGGGTGGCTACACCTTC.

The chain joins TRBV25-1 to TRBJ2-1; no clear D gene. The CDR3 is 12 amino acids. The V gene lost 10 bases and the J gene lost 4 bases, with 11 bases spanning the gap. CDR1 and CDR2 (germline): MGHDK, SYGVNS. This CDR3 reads CATPENYNEQFF. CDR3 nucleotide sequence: TGTGCCACCCCCGAGAATTACAATGAGCAGTTCTTC. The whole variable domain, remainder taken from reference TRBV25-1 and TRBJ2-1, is EADIYQTPRYLVIGTGKKITLECSQTMGHDKMYWYQQDPGMELHLIHYSYGVNSTEKGDLSSESTVSRIRTEHFPLTLESARPSHTSQYLCATPENYNEQFFGPGTRLTVL.

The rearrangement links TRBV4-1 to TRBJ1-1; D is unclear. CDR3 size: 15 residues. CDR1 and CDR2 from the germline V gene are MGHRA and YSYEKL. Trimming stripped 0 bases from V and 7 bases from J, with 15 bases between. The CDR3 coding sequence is TGCGCCAGCAGCCAAGACAATCGGGGAATTAATGAAGCTTTCTTT. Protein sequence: CASSQDNRGINEAFF.

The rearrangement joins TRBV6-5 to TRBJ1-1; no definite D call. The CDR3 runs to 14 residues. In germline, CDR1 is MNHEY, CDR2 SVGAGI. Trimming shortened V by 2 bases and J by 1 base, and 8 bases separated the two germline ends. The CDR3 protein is CASSYRGANTEAFF. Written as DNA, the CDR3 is TGTGCCAGCAGTTACCGAGGAGCGAACACTGAAGCTTTCTTT.

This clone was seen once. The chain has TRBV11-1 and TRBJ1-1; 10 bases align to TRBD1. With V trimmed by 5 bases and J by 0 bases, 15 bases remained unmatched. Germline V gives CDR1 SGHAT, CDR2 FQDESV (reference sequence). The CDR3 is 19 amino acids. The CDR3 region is CASSPSSGTGVLMNTEAFF. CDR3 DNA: TGTGCCAGCAGCCCATCCTCCGGGACAGGGGTTTTAATGAACACTGAAGCTTTCTTT.

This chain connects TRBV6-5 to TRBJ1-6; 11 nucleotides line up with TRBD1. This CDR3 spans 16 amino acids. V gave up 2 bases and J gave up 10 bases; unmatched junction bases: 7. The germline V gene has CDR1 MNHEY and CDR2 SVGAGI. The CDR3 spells CASSYRAGQGESPLHF. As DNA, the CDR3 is TGTGCCAGCAGTTACCGGGCGGGACAGGGGGAATCACCCCTCCACTTT.

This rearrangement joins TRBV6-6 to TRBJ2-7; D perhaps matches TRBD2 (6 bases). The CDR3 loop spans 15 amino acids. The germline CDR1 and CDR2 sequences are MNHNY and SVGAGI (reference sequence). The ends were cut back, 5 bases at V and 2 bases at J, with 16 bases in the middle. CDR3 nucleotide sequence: TGTGCCAGCAGTAGCCGGGACTCGGATGCCTACGAGCAGTACTTC. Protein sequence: CASSSRDSDAYEQYF.

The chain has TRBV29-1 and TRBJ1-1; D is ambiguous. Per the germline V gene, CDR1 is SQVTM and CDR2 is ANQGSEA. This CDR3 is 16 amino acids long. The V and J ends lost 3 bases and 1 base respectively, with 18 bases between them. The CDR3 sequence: CSVESPGVRANTEAFF. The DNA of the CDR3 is TGCAGCGTTGAGTCTCCAGGCGTTAGAGCGAACACTGAAGCTTTCTTT.

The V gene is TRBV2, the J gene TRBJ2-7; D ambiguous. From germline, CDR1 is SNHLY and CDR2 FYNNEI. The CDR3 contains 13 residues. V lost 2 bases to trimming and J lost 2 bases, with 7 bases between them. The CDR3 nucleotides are TGTGCCAGCAGTGAAAACTCCCCCTACGAGCAGTACTTC. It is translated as CASSENSPYEQYF.

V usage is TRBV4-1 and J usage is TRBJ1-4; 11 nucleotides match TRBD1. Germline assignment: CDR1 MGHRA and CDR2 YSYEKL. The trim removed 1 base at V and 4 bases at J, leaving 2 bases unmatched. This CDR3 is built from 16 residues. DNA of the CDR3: TGCGCCAGCAGCCAAGGAGGGACAGGGGGTAATGAAAAACTGTTTTTT. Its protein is CASSQGGTGGNEKLFF.

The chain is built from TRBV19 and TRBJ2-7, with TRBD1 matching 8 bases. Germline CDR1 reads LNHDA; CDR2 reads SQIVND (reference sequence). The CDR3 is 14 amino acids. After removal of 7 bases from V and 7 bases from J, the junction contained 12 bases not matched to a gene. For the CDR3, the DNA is TGTGCCAGTAAAGAACGACAGGGGCCCCAAGAGCAGTACTTC. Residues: CASKERQGPQEQYF. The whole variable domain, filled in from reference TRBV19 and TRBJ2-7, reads DGGITQSPKYLFRKEGQNVTLSCEQNLNHDAMYWYRQDPGQGLRLIYYSQIVNDFQKGDIAEGYSVSREKKESFPLTVTSAQKNPTAFYLCASKERQGPQEQYFGPGTRLTVT.

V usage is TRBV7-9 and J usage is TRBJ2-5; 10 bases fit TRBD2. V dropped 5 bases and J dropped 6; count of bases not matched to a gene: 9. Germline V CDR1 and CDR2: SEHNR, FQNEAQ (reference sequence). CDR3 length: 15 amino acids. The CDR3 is CASSTSGRAGKTQYF. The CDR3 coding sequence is TGTGCCAGCAGCACAAGCGGGAGGGCCGGGAAGACCCAGTACTTC.

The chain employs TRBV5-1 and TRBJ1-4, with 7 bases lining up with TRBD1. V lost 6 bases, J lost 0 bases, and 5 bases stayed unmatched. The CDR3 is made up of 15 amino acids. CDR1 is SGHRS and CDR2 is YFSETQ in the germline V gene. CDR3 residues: CASTFQGATNEKLFF. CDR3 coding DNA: TGCGCCAGCACATTCCAGGGGGCAACTAATGAAAAACTGTTTTTT.

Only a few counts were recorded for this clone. CDR3 in amino acids: CASSHKMEKISGNTIYF. CDR3 bases: TGTGCCAGCAGCCATAAAATGGAGAAAATCTCTGGAAACACCATATATTTT. V usage is TRBV14 and J usage is TRBJ1-3, with D unclear. The CDR3 runs to 17 residues. Germline V lookup: CDR1 SGHDN, CDR2 FVKESK. The V end was cut by 3 bases, the J end by 0 bases, with 15 bases between.

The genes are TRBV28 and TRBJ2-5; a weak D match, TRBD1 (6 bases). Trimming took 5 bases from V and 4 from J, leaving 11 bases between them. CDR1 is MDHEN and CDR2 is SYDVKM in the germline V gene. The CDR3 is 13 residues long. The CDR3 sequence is CASSGGPLETQYF. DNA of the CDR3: TGTGCCAGCAGTGGGGGCCCCTTAGAGACCCAGTACTTC.

CDR3 sequence reads: CASSSPGQGFYEQYF. DNA of the CDR3: TGTGCCAGCAGCTCGCCGGGACAGGGGTTCTACGAGCAGTACTTC. This chain connects TRBV5-6 to TRBJ2-7; 10 positions match TRBD1. The junction had 6 bases not matched to a gene; V was cut back by 3 bases and J by 3 bases. CDR3 size: 15 residues. From germline, CDR1 is SGHDT and CDR2 YYEEEE.

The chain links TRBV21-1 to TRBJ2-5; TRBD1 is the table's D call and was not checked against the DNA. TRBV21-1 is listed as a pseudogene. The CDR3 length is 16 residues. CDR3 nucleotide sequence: TGTGCCAGCAGCAATAACCGGGCAGCACACAGGGGGACCCAGTACTTC. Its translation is CASSNNRAAHRGTQYF.